Shown below are 3 T cell receptor beta chains from a single sample sequenced in a study of control samples from healthy donors and cancer patients. The method was immunoSEQ multiplex PCR; TCRdb's version includes in-frame clones alone and lacks a portion of them. The data show 40,000 to 55,000 clones, approximately 90% seen once. Sample: PBMCs. These receptors were collected from a middle-aged woman with head and neck cancer.

Here the CDR3 reads CASSLLPFSTDTQYF. Here the CDR3 DNA reads TGCGCCAGCAGCCTCTTACCCTTCTCCACAGATACGCAGTATTTT. This rearrangement joins TRBV4-1 to TRBJ2-3; D is unresolved. The V and J ends lost 4 bases and 2 bases respectively, with 13 bases between them. Germline lookup yields CDR1 MGHRA and CDR2 YSYEKL. The CDR3 is 15 residues long.

The gene calls are TRBV7-8 and TRBJ1-4; D remains ambiguous. The germline V gene has CDR1 SGHVS and CDR2 FQNEAQ. Trimming stripped 1 base from V and 8 bases from J, with 8 bases between. The CDR3 covers 13 residues. The CDR3 spells CASSLVGSEKLFF. The CDR3 nucleotides are TGTGCCAGCAGCTTAGTTGGTTCCGAAAAACTGTTTTTT. The full variable domain, in which reference TRBV7-8 and TRBJ1-4 provide the parts outside the CDR3, is GAGVSQSPRYKVAKRGQDVALRCDPISGHVSLFWYQQALGQGPEFLTYFQNEAQLDKSGLPSDRFFAERPEGSVSTLKIQRTQQEDSAVYLCASSLVGSEKLFFGSGTQLSVL.

The rearrangement uses TRBV11-2 and TRBJ1-1; no definite D call. V gave up 5 bases and J gave up 3 bases, with 19 bases separating them. CDR1 is SGHAT, CDR2 FQNNGV, per germline. The CDR3 has 16 residues. The CDR3 sequence: CASSKRRNPVDTEAFF. CDR3 sequence (DNA): TGTGCCAGCAGCAAGAGGAGGAACCCCGTCGACACTGAAGCTTTCTTT. Full variable domain (missing parts from reference TRBV11-2 and TRBJ1-1): EAGVAQSPRYKIIEKRQSVAFWCNPISGHATLYWYQQILGQGPKLLIQFQNNGVVDDSQLPKDRFSAERLKGVDSTLKIQPAKLEDSAVYLCASSKRRNPVDTEAFFGQGTRLTVV.